The next 2 T cell receptor beta chains were all read from a single sample in a study of T-cell reconstitution after alpha-beta-depleted transplantation in children. A TCRbeta library incorporating unique molecular identifiers was prepared. In TCRdb, the PCR reads were re-called with MiXCR into one record per CDR3 protein. The sample includes 450,000 to 600,000 distinct CDR3 sequences, approximately 16% seen only once; the top ten take 3.3%. Sequencing used PBMCs from the stem cell graft donor, obtained from the stem cell graft. The receptors were sampled from a human donor who donated a stem cell graft to a child with acute lymphoblastic leukemia.

The chain is built from TRBV7-9 and TRBJ1-1; D remains ambiguous. Germline loops: CDR1 SEHNR, CDR2 FQNEAQ (reference sequence). V was trimmed by 5 bases and J by 4 bases, leaving 8 bases between them. There are 12 residues in the CDR3. The CDR3 DNA reads as TGTGCCAGCAGCAATGGGGTCACTGAAGCTTTCTTT. Protein: CASSNGVTEAFF. The whole variable domain, filled in from reference TRBV7-9 and TRBJ1-1, reads DTGVSQNPRHKITKRGQNVTFRCDPISEHNRLYWYRQTLGQGPEFLTYFQNEAQLEKSRLLSDRFSAERPKGSFSTLEIQRTEQGDSAMYLCASSNGVTEAFFGQGTRLTVV.

The chain combines TRBV3-1 with TRBJ2-1; D gene ambiguous. Trimming cost V 8 bases and J 8 bases, with 13 bases left between them. This CDR3 region has 12 residues. Germline V gene sequence: CDR1 LGHDT, CDR2 YNNKEL (reference sequence). Here the CDR3 reads CASAPTIDEQFF. For the CDR3, the DNA is TGTGCCAGCGCCCCTACTATCGATGAGCAGTTCTTC.